Shown below are 28 T cell receptor beta chains from a single sample sequenced in a study of cytomegalovirus exposure and HLA in healthy donors. PCR used 60 Vbeta primers and 13 Jbeta primers. TCRdb keeps only in-frame clones here, not all; method: immunoSEQ multiplex PCR. In the table there are 70,000 to 95,000 clones, roughly 58% of which are singletons. The sample consisted of PBMCs. The receptors originated from a woman aged 25 to 39 in good health and CMV-seropositive.

This chain joins TRBV28 and TRBJ1-1; 11 nucleotides line up with TRBD1. The CDR3 has 14 residues. With 6 bases clipped from V and 7 bases from J, the junction kept 7 bases outside the gene matches. The V gene's germline CDR1 is MDHEN and CDR2 SYDVKM. In DNA, the CDR3 is TGTGCCAGCAGGGGACAGGGGGGTTCCGGTGAAGCTTTCTTT. This translates into CASRGQGGSGEAFF.

The V and J genes are TRBV10-3 and TRBJ2-7; no clear D gene. This CDR3 has 12 amino acids. The V gene lost 8 bases and the J gene lost 4 bases, with 12 bases spanning the gap. CDR1 ENHRY and CDR2 SYGVKD come from the germline V gene. CDR3 coding DNA: TGTGCCATCCGGCAGGAACCTTACGAGCAGTACTTC. Its protein product is CAIRQEPYEQYF.

The rearrangement joins TRBV6-4 to TRBJ1-2; D gene ambiguous. V lost 0 bases, J lost 2 bases, and 10 bases lay in between. The CDR3 has 15 amino acids. CDR1 and CDR2 from the germline V gene are MRHNA and SNTAGT. The CDR3 sequence: CASSDSGGPNYGYTF. The CDR3 nucleotides read TGTGCCAGCAGTGACTCGGGAGGGCCCAACTATGGCTACACCTTC.

The chain combines TRBV9 with TRBJ2-1; tentative D call: TRBD2 (6 bases). The CDR3 is made up of 15 amino acids. The germline CDR1 and CDR2 sequences are SGDLS and YYNGEE. V gave up 0 bases and J gave up 6 bases, with 13 bases separating them. In DNA form, the CDR3 reads TGTGCCAGCAGCGTAGTAGGAGGGTCTGGCAATGAGCAGTTCTTC. The encoded protein is CASSVVGGSGNEQFF. The variable domain in full, with the rest retrieved from reference TRBV9 and TRBJ2-1, is DSGVTQTPKHLITATGQRVTLRCSPRSGDLSVYWYQQSLDQGLQFLIQYYNGEERAKGNILERFSAQQFPDLHSELNLSSLELGDSALYFCASSVVGGSGNEQFFGPGTRLTVL.

This clone has just a few counts. V and J are TRBV7-6 and TRBJ2-3, with TRBD1 as a possible D gene (5 bases). Germline CDR1 SGHVS, CDR2 FNYEAQ. V lost 1 base and J 7 bases, leaving 15 bases between the germline ends. CDR3 size: 15 residues. The CDR3 DNA is TGTGCCAGCAGCTTAGGGGTGGGGCCGGTGAATACGCAGTATTTT. Translation gives CASSLGVGPVNTQYF.

The chain couples TRBV7-2 to TRBJ2-3; no definite D call. The germline V gene encodes CDR1 SGHTA and CDR2 FQGNSA. CDR3 length: 13 residues. Trimming removed 2 bases from V and 6 bases from J, with 9 bases in between. As DNA, the CDR3 is TGTGCCAGCAGCTTATCCCTCGGGGATACGCAGTATTTT. Its translation: CASSLSLGDTQYF.

The V call is TRBV13, the J call TRBJ1-3; no definite D call. Between the trimmed V and J ends, which lost 0 bases and 1 base, there was a span of 4 bases. The CDR3 contains 14 residues. CDR1 is PRHDT, CDR2 FYEKMQ, per germline (reference sequence). The CDR3 reads CASSLGTSGNTIYF. The CDR3, as DNA: TGTGCCAGCAGCTTAGGGACTTCTGGAAACACCATATATTTT. The whole variable domain, filled in from reference TRBV13 and TRBJ1-3, reads AAGVIQSPRHLIKEKRETATLKCYPIPRHDTVYWYQQGPGQDPQFLISFYEKMQSDKGSIPDRFSAQQFSDYHSELNMSSLELGDSALYFCASSLGTSGNTIYFGEGSWLTVV.

V gene TRBV30 combines with J gene TRBJ2-3; 8 nucleotides match TRBD2. CDR3 size: 13 residues. Germline loops: CDR1 GTSNPN, CDR2 SVGIG (reference sequence). The trim removed 4 bases at V and 1 base at J, leaving 1 base unmatched. The CDR3 nucleotides read TGTGCCTGGAAACTAGCGGGCACAGATACGCAGTATTTT. As protein: CAWKLAGTDTQYF.

V is TRBV7-2 and J is TRBJ2-5, with D possibly matching TRBD2 (7 bases). The CDR3 is 13 residues long. Germline CDR1 is SGHTA and CDR2 is FQGNSA. V shed 4 bases and J shed 5 bases, with 11 bases lying between them. The CDR3 protein is CASSSRGGETQYF. CDR3 DNA sequence: TGTGCCAGCAGCTCGAGGGGGGGGGAGACCCAGTACTTC.

The rearrangement joins TRBV5-4 to TRBJ1-4; D may be TRBD1 (5 bases). V shed 2 bases and J shed 7 bases, with 9 bases lying between them. This CDR3 has 13 amino acids. Germline loops: CDR1 SGHNT, CDR2 YYREEE (reference sequence). DNA for the CDR3: TGTGCCAGCAGCTTCGACAGTGGTGAAAAACTGTTTTTT. Translated: CASSFDSGEKLFF.

The chain has TRBV29-1 and TRBJ2-1; D is possibly TRBD2 (7 bases). V lost 7 bases and J 4 bases, leaving 20 bases between the germline ends. Germline V gene data show CDR1 as SQVTM and CDR2 as ANQGSEA. The CDR3 is 15 residues long. CDR3 nucleotides: TGCAGCGGGGGGGGCCGGGACTTGCGGTACAATGAGCAGTTCTTC. Amino acid sequence: CSGGGRDLRYNEQFF.

The V call is TRBV15, the J call TRBJ1-3; D remains ambiguous. V was pared by 5 bases and J by 0 bases, with 5 bases between. This CDR3 contains 13 residues. The germline gives CDR1 LNHNV, CDR2 YYDKDF (reference sequence). CDR3 nucleotide sequence: TGTGCCACCAGCGTTATCTCTGGAAACACCATATATTTT. It encodes CATSVISGNTIYF.

The rearrangement joins TRBV5-1 to TRBJ2-3; 7 bases map to TRBD2. The CDR3 has 16 residues. Germline trimming cut 4 bases from V and 0 bases from J; bases unmatched to any gene: 8. Germline CDR1 SGHRS, CDR2 YFSETQ. In DNA form, the CDR3 reads TGCGCCAGCAGCCAGCCTTCGGGGGGAAGCACAGATACGCAGTATTTT. Protein product: CASSQPSGGSTDTQYF.

The chain carries TRBV18 and TRBJ1-2; a possible D gene is TRBD1 (5 bases). Trimming left V 6 bases short and J 4 bases short, with 9 bases between. Germline lookup yields CDR1 KGHSH and CDR2 LQKENI. The CDR3 has 12 amino acids. The CDR3 sequence: CASSSDSYGYTF. The CDR3 DNA sequence: TGTGCCAGCTCGTCCGACAGCTATGGCTACACCTTC.

The chain has TRBV5-8 and TRBJ2-7, with D tentatively TRBD1 (6 bases). The CDR3 is made up of 16 amino acids. Germline CDR1 reads SGHTS; CDR2 reads YDEGEE. Trimming took 6 bases from V and 4 from J, leaving 23 bases between them. The CDR3 loop is CASIPRGSRADYEQYF. The CDR3 DNA reads TGTGCCAGCATCCCCAGGGGTAGCAGGGCCGATTACGAGCAGTACTTC.

This chain links TRBV19 with TRBJ2-2; perhaps TRBD1 as D (5 bases). The CDR3 has 15 residues. The V end was cut by 7 bases, the J end by 3 bases, with 15 bases between. CDR1 is LNHDA and CDR2 is SQIVND in the germline V gene (reference sequence). In DNA form, the CDR3 reads TGTGCCAGTACCTCGGGCAGGGCTTACACCGGGGAGCTGTTTTTT. As protein: CASTSGRAYTGELFF.

The V and J genes are TRBV29-1 and TRBJ2-5, with TRBD1 identical over 9 bases. CDR1 and CDR2 (germline): SQVTM, ANQGSEA. The junction had 8 bases not matched to a gene; V was cut back by 8 bases and J by 4 bases. CDR3 length: 13 residues. This CDR3 is CSSPTGGGETQYF. CDR3 in DNA: TGCAGCTCCCCGACAGGGGGTGGAGAGACCCAGTACTTC.

The chain links TRBV12-5 to TRBJ1-1, with a possible D match to TRBD1 (5 bases). The CDR3 is 14 residues long. CDR1 is LGHNT, CDR2 FRNRAP, per germline. V was clipped by 3 bases and J by 8 bases, with 16 bases between them. The CDR3 here is CASGLNRGEEEAFF. Here the CDR3 DNA reads TGTGCTAGTGGTTTAAATCGGGGGGAGGAGGAAGCTTTCTTT.

The sample holds a few counts of this clone. The chain links TRBV28 to TRBJ1-5, with 8 nucleotides matching TRBD1. CDR1 MDHEN and CDR2 SYDVKM come from the germline V gene. The J segment lost 6 bases and the V segment lost 3 bases, leaving 7 bases of the junction unmatched. CDR3 size: 15 residues. In DNA form, the CDR3 reads TGTGCCAGCAGTTTTCCAGGGGGCGCGGGTCAGCCCCAGCATTTT. This encodes CASSFPGGAGQPQHF.

V usage is TRBV6-1 and J usage is TRBJ1-1; unclear D gene. Germline V gene data show CDR1 as MNHNS and CDR2 as SASEGT. The V and J ends lost 6 bases and 4 bases respectively, with 12 bases between them. The CDR3 sequence is 13 residues long. CDR3 in DNA: TGTGCCAGCAGGGGAGATGTGACCACTGAAGCTTTCTTT. Its translation is CASRGDVTTEAFF.

The CDR3: CASSGQGYYEQYF. Here the CDR3 DNA reads TGTGCCAGCAGCGGGCAGGGCTACTACGAGCAGTACTTC. J is TRBJ2-7 and V is TRBV14; possible D gene TRBD1, 5 bases. There are 13 residues in the CDR3. V lost 5 bases to trimming and J lost 3 bases, with 11 bases between them. Germline CDR1 and CDR2: SGHDN and FVKESK.

This clone was seen just once. The CDR3 bases are TGTGCCAGTAATCCGGGACAGATTCCCTACGAGCAGTACTTC. It is translated as CASNPGQIPYEQYF. J is TRBJ2-7 and V is TRBV19; 7 nucleotides line up with TRBD1. This CDR3 has 14 amino acids. Per germline, CDR1 LNHDA and CDR2 SQIVND (reference sequence). The trim removed 7 bases at V and 2 bases at J, leaving 8 bases unmatched.

The genes are TRBV28 and TRBJ1-5; possibly TRBD1 for D (5 bases). Trimming removed 6 bases at V and 2 bases at J, with 11 bases between. Germline-derived CDR1 and CDR2 are MDHEN and SYDVKM. The CDR3 sequence is 14 residues long. This chain's CDR3 is CASRLQGGNQPQHF. CDR3 sequence (DNA): TGTGCCAGCAGACTGCAGGGTGGCAATCAGCCCCAGCATTTT.

This rearrangement joins TRBV7-6 to TRBJ2-1; 9 bases line up with TRBD2. There are 15 residues in the CDR3. The germline V gene encodes CDR1 SGHVS and CDR2 FNYEAQ. Unmatched junction bases numbered 4, after V lost 3 bases and J lost 4 bases. In nucleotides, the CDR3 is TGTGCCAGCAGCTTGGCTAGCGGGGTGTACAATGAGCAGTTCTTC. The encoded protein is CASSLASGVYNEQFF.

This chain links TRBV9 with TRBJ2-7; 11 bases map to TRBD2. The DNA end favors TRBJ2-1, so the J call may be wrong. The CDR3 is made up of 14 amino acids. Germline values: CDR1 SGDLS, CDR2 YYNGEE. In DNA, the CDR3 is TGTGCCAGCAGCGGGGGACTAGCGGATGATGAGCAGTTCTTC. Protein sequence: CASSGGLADDEQFF.

The chain couples TRBV5-1 to TRBJ1-4; D is undetermined. The length of the CDR3 is 15 residues. Germline-derived CDR1 and CDR2 are SGHRS and YFSETQ. Trimming shortened V by 0 bases and J by 6 bases, and 12 bases separated the two germline ends. The CDR3 coding sequence is TGCGCCAGCAGCTTGGAACGGGGAACAGATGAAAAACTGTTTTTT. It encodes CASSLERGTDEKLFF.

The V and J genes are TRBV2 and TRBJ1-5; 8 bases map to TRBD1. Germline V CDR1 and CDR2: SNHLY, FYNNEI. The V and J ends lost 6 bases and 2 bases, in that order; junction bases with no gene match: 6. There are 15 residues in the CDR3. CDR3 nucleotide sequence: TGTGCCAGCAGATACGACAGGGGTGGCAATCAGCCCCAGCATTTT. Amino acid sequence: CASRYDRGGNQPQHF.

The gene calls are TRBV6-5 and TRBJ2-7, with TRBD2 matching 9 bases. In germline, CDR1 is MNHEY, CDR2 SVGAGI. The J segment lost 3 bases and the V segment lost 6 bases, leaving 3 bases of the junction unmatched. The CDR3 spans 13 residues. Here the CDR3 reads CASSTSGYYEQYF. CDR3 coding DNA: TGTGCCAGCAGCACTAGCGGGTACTACGAGCAGTACTTC.